A selection of T cell receptor beta chains follows, all from one sample in a study of T cells after yellow fever vaccination. TCRdb used MiXCR to reprocess the 5' RACE reads, holding one entry per CDR3 protein. Among about 400,000 distinct CDR3 sequences, around 6.4% were seen once, and the ten largest hold over 14%. The source material was PBMCs, sampled 5 days after the yellow fever booster vaccination. Receptors were obtained from a man under 40 who received the YFV17D yellow fever vaccine. CDR3s leave out the opening cysteine and the closing phenylalanine or tryptophan. The order of the fields is clone size, J gene, V gene, CDR3 protein. Clone size is not always given. Where it is, it says once, few, many or a class for expanded clones.

few | TRBJ2-2 | TRBV18 | ASSPRADTGELF
many | TRBJ2-1 | TRBV27 | ASTQTSGSLSSYNEQF
many | TRBJ2-3 | TRBV7-9 | ASSFRAGTTDTQY
NA | TRBJ2-6 | TRBV3-1 | ASSQARASGANVLT
few | TRBJ1-5 | TRBV20-1 | SARQLRDRDQPQH
many | TRBJ2-3 | TRBV20-1 | SARDSPDTQY
NA | TRBJ2-5 | TRBV7-9 | ASSLTPGTQY
NA | TRBJ2-6 | TRBV6-1 | ASSESFSGANVLT
few | TRBJ2-5 | TRBV20-1 | SAMSLSQETQY
NA | TRBJ2-2 | TRBV7-6 | ASQGLAGSRTGELF
few | TRBJ2-1 | TRBV6-5 | ASSYYKTSGINEQF
many | TRBJ2-1 | TRBV5-1 | ASRRLGTSGNEQF
NA | TRBJ2-1 | TRBV20-1 | SARVDRSYNEQF
NA | TRBJ1-5 | TRBV21-1 | ARPVHLSSYKPQH
few | TRBJ2-2 | TRBV10-3 | AITGQLTGELF
few | TRBJ2-7 | TRBV20-1 | SARGSGRSLYEQY
few | TRBJ2-5 | TRBV5-5 | ASTVVGETQY
NA | TRBJ2-2 | TRBV12-3/TRBV12-4 | ASSWGEFTHTGELF
few | TRBJ2-1 | TRBV3-1 | ASSPTGGRFYNEQF
many | TRBJ2-1 | TRBV7-7 | ASSLLEGTTLNEQF
many | TRBJ2-1 | TRBV5-4 | ASSLAGGREF
few | TRBJ1-2 | TRBV30 | AWIRTDFSINYGYT
many | TRBJ2-2 | TRBV3-1 | ASSQGQVTAGELF
many | TRBJ1-2 | TRBV3-1 | ASSEFGVLGQGYT
few | TRBJ2-5 | TRBV20-1 | SAPAGGQETQY
few | TRBJ1-5 | TRBV28 | ASSAGTGTYQPQH
many | TRBJ1-5 | TRBV2 | ASNVQGLGNQPQH
NA | TRBJ2-1 | TRBV10-3 | AISAQGERSYNEQF
NA | TRBJ2-7 | TRBV27 | ASRGTGVGEQY
NA | TRBJ1-1 | TRBV3-1 | ASSQGVTGSTEAF
NA | TRBJ2-2 | TRBV11-1 | ASSQPRARTGELF
many | TRBJ2-7 | TRBV9 | ASSASSGSYEQY
many | TRBJ2-7 | TRBV6-1 | ASNPRAYSYEQY
few | TRBJ2-3 | TRBV7-3 | ASSAGGAGRGTDTQY
few | TRBJ2-2 | TRBV11-2 | ASASGTENTGELF
few | TRBJ2-3 | TRBV11-2 | ASSLEVLAGAVDTQY
NA | TRBJ2-3 | TRBV7-2 | ASSLSGATSGVDTQY
many | TRBJ2-3 | TRBV12-3/TRBV12-4 | ASSGSGGKDTQY
many | TRBJ2-7 | TRBV5-1 | ASKPSGNSYEQY
NA | TRBJ2-7 | TRBV13 | ASSLFSVREQY
NA | TRBJ1-1 | TRBV7-2 | ASSLARATMNTEAF
NA | TRBJ2-1 | TRBV11-1 | ASSLFLVSGRETYNEQF
many | TRBJ1-1 | TRBV30 | AWNRNTEAF
NA | TRBJ2-3 | TRBV20-1 | SLPTSGAGTDTQY
NA | TRBJ2-5 | TRBV20-1 | SARGIGQGMKETQY